Below are 26 T cell receptor beta chains sequenced from a single sample in a study of CD4 T cells in relation to SARS-CoV-2 and coronaviruses. The data were produced by immunoSEQ multiplex PCR, yet TCRdb's version contains in-frame clones alone and is incomplete. The profile covers approximately 40,000 clones, with around 80% appearing a single time and less than 3.5% taken by the ten largest. Their antigen targets remain unknown. Sequencing was done on a sample of memory CD4+ T cells from PBMCs, cultured in vitro. The receptors come from an adult with COVID-19.

The V gene is TRBV5-1, the J gene TRBJ2-2; D unresolved. Between the trimmed V and J ends, which lost 2 bases and 1 base, there was a span of 9 bases. CDR1 is SGHRS, CDR2 YFSETQ, per germline. The CDR3 length is 15 residues. The CDR3 region has the DNA TGCGCCAGCAGCTTCTCCTTGCTGAACACCGGGGAGCTGTTTTTT. It codes for CASSFSLLNTGELFF. Filled out from reference TRBV5-1 and TRBJ2-2, the complete variable domain reads KAGVTQTPRYLIKTRGQQVTLSCSPISGHRSVSWYQQTPGQGLQFLFEYFSETQRNKGNFPGRFSGRQFSNSRSEMNVSTLELGDSALYLCASSFSLLNTGELFFGEGSRLTVL.

The CDR3 sequence: CASSLWVGGNTEAFF. DNA for the CDR3: TGTGCCAGCAGCCTGTGGGTCGGGGGGAACACTGAAGCTTTCTTT. V and J are TRBV5-8 and TRBJ1-1; D might be TRBD1 (5 bases). V was shortened by 4 bases and J by 1 base, with 14 bases between the two germline ends. This CDR3 spans 15 amino acids. CDR1 is SGHTS and CDR2 is YDEGEE in the germline V gene.

This clone has just one count. This chain links TRBV7-3 with TRBJ2-5; 11 positions match TRBD1. In germline, CDR1 is SGHTA, CDR2 FQGTGA. The CDR3 loop spans 15 amino acids. Unmatched junction bases numbered 3, after V lost 4 bases and J lost 2 bases. The CDR3 DNA reads TGTGCCAGCAGCTCGGGACAGGGGGGGCAAGAGACCCAGTACTTC. As protein: CASSSGQGGQETQYF. Looking up the rest from reference TRBV7-3 and TRBJ2-5 gives the full variable domain: GAGVSQTPSNKVTEKGKYVELRCDPISGHTALYWYRQSLGQGPEFLIYFQGTGAADDSGLPNDRFFAVRPEGSVSTLKIQRTERGDSAVYLCASSSGQGGQETQYFGPGTRLLVL.

V usage is TRBV24-1 and J usage is TRBJ2-2, with 12 bases identical to TRBD2. This CDR3 is 15 amino acids long. CDR1 is KGHDR and CDR2 is SFDVKD in the germline V gene. The V gene end was trimmed by 4 bases and the J gene end by 9 bases; junction bases not matched to a gene: 5. The CDR3 coding sequence is TGTGCCACCAGTGAACGGACTAGCGGGATCAGGGAGCTGTTTTTT. The encoded protein is CATSERTSGIRELFF.

The chain has TRBV2 and TRBJ2-1, with D possibly matching TRBD2 (6 bases). The CDR3 loop spans 14 amino acids. V was cut by 2 bases and J by 6 bases, with 11 bases left in between. Looked up from germline, CDR1 is SNHLY and CDR2 is FYNNEI. The CDR3 protein is CASSEWGRRNEQFF. CDR3 bases: TGTGCCAGCAGTGAATGGGGGAGGCGCAATGAGCAGTTCTTC.

CDR3 region: CATSDLRGRGYNEQFF. DNA for the CDR3: TGTGCCACCAGTGATTTACGGGGACGAGGATACAATGAGCAGTTCTTC. The chain recombines TRBV24-1 with TRBJ2-1; D is tentatively TRBD1 or TRBD2 (5 bases each). The CDR3 is made up of 16 amino acids. Per the germline V gene, CDR1 is KGHDR and CDR2 is SFDVKD. Trimming cost V 1 base and J 4 bases, with 13 bases left between them.

Written as DNA, the CDR3 is TGTGCCAGCAGCCTGGATATTAGAGGCGGGAGCTCCTACGAGCAGTACTTC. This sequence encodes CASSLDIRGGSSYEQYF. The chain couples TRBV7-2 to TRBJ2-7, with 7 bases aligning to TRBD2. Per the germline V gene, CDR1 is SGHTA and CDR2 is FQGNSA. The CDR3 spans 17 residues. The ends lost 5 bases at V and 0 bases at J; junction bases unmatched: 13.

The J gene is TRBJ2-1, the V gene TRBV6-6; a weak D match, TRBD2 (6 bases). The CDR3 runs to 15 residues. Per the germline V gene, CDR1 is MNHNY and CDR2 is SVGAGI (reference sequence). V gave up 0 bases and J gave up 4 bases, with 10 bases separating them. In DNA, the CDR3 is TGTGCCAGCAGTTACTCCGGGAGCGGTTACAATGAGCAGTTCTTC. It encodes CASSYSGSGYNEQFF.

This clone has just a few counts. The genes are TRBV5-6 and TRBJ2-1; D is perhaps TRBD2 (5 bases). This CDR3 comprises 15 residues. Germline lookup yields CDR1 SGHDT and CDR2 YYEEEE. Trimming stripped 4 bases from V and 8 bases from J, with 19 bases between. CDR3 sequence reads: CASSDNLAHGYEQFF. CDR3 bases: TGTGCCAGCAGCGACAACCTAGCTCATGGGTATGAGCAGTTCTTC.

This clone was picked up a small number of times. The rearrangement links TRBV7-9 to TRBJ2-1, with TRBD2 identical over 8 bases. This CDR3 spans 14 amino acids. Germline values: CDR1 SEHNR, CDR2 FQNEAQ (reference sequence). After removal of 8 bases from V and 5 bases from J, the junction contained 8 bases not matched to a gene. The CDR3 bases are TGTGCCAGCGCCCCCAGCGGGGGCAACAATGAGCAGTTCTTC. Translated: CASAPSGGNNEQFF.

The chain has TRBV6-5 and TRBJ2-7; TRBD2 aligns across 11 bases. CDR3 length: 15 amino acids. With 7 bases clipped from V and 2 bases from J, the junction kept 7 bases outside the gene matches. CDR1 and CDR2 from the germline V gene are MNHEY and SVGAGI. CDR3 sequence reads: CASTGTSGSTYEQYF. The CDR3 bases are TGTGCCAGCACGGGGACTAGCGGATCTACCTACGAGCAGTACTTC.

In this sample, this clone turned up a few times. This rearrangement joins TRBV5-1 to TRBJ1-2; 10 bases align to TRBD1. V dropped 3 bases and J dropped 8; count of bases not matched to a gene: 7. The CDR3 contains 14 residues. Germline CDR1 and CDR2: SGHRS and YFSETQ. CDR3 in amino acids: CASSSLGTGVGYTF. The CDR3 nucleotides read TGCGCCAGCAGCTCCCTGGGGACAGGGGTGGGCTACACCTTC.

V is TRBV6-5 and J is TRBJ2-1; either TRBD1 or TRBD2 may supply D (5 bases each). V was pared by 7 bases and J by 4 bases, with 17 bases between. CDR1 and CDR2 (germline): MNHEY, SVGAGI. This CDR3 is 15 amino acids long. The DNA for the CDR3 is TGTGCCAGCATGGGGATGGGGACGGAGTACAATGAGCAGTTCTTC. Amino acid sequence: CASMGMGTEYNEQFF.

This chain uses TRBV6-4 with TRBJ2-5; D is unresolved. CDR3 size: 13 residues. CDR1 is MRHNA and CDR2 is SNTAGT in the germline V gene. V lost 0 bases, J lost 7 bases, and 9 bases lay in between. The CDR3 DNA reads as TGTGCCAGCAGTGACTCCAGTAGTGGGACCCAGTACTTC. It encodes CASSDSSSGTQYF.

The chain couples TRBV11-2 to TRBJ1-2, with 8 positions matching TRBD1. Trimming at V came to 2 bases and at J to 9 bases, leaving 11 bases not matched to a gene. The germline gives CDR1 SGHAT, CDR2 FQNNGV. The CDR3 totals 15 residues. The CDR3 nucleotides are TGTGCCAGCAGCTTAAATAGGGGGACAGGTGTCCGCTACACCTTC. This sequence encodes CASSLNRGTGVRYTF.

CDR3 in amino acids: CASSELGAGDTQYF. CDR3 sequence (DNA): TGTGCCAGCAGTGAGCTGGGGGCGGGGGATACGCAGTATTTT. The chain recombines TRBV25-1 with TRBJ2-3; perhaps D is TRBD1 or TRBD2 (6 bases each). The CDR3 sequence is 14 residues long. Deletions cut 3 bases from V and 6 bases from J, with 13 bases between. In germline, CDR1 is MGHDK, CDR2 SYGVNS.

Only a few counts were recorded for this clone. The chain is built from TRBV7-9 and TRBJ1-4, with no clear D. The CDR3 spans 15 residues. CDR1 SEHNR and CDR2 FQNEAQ come from the germline V gene (reference sequence). V lost 1 base to trimming and J lost 7 bases, with 13 bases between them. The CDR3 DNA follows: TGTGCCAGCAGCTTAGACGGAGGGTCGGGTGAAAAACTGTTTTTT. This codes for CASSLDGGSGEKLFF.

J is TRBJ1-4 and V is TRBV7-3, with D unresolved. The V gene's germline CDR1 is SGHTA and CDR2 FQGTGA. The CDR3 runs 13 residues. V was trimmed by 6 bases and J by 7 bases, leaving 12 bases between them. The CDR3 sequence: CASSETAGEKLFF. DNA for the CDR3: TGTGCCAGCAGTGAGACGGCAGGTGAAAAACTGTTTTTT.

The rearrangement links TRBV6-6 to TRBJ2-1; D not certain. V lost 7 bases to trimming and J lost 3 bases, with 19 bases between them. The CDR3 extends over 16 amino acids. From germline, CDR1 is MNHNY and CDR2 SVGAGI (reference sequence). The CDR3 sequence is CASTGLGGVGYNEQFF. The CDR3 bases are TGTGCCAGCACGGGTTTAGGCGGAGTGGGCTACAATGAGCAGTTCTTC.

CDR3 in amino acids: CASSTSGTQYF. For the CDR3, the DNA is TGTGCCAGCTCCACTAGCGGGACGCAGTATTTT. This rearrangement joins TRBV10-3 to TRBJ2-3; 9 positions agree with TRBD2. V gave up 10 bases and J gave up 9 bases; unmatched junction bases: 5. This CDR3 has 11 residues. CDR1 and CDR2 from the germline V gene are ENHRY and SYGVKD.

The sample holds one count of this clone. This rearrangement joins TRBV7-9 to TRBJ2-3; D unresolved. CDR1 SEHNR and CDR2 FQNEAQ come from the germline V gene (reference sequence). CDR3 length: 12 amino acids. The V gene lost 1 base and the J gene lost 5 bases, with 4 bases spanning the gap. The CDR3 DNA sequence: TGTGCCAGCAGCTTAGTCAGAGATACGCAGTATTTT. It yields the protein CASSLVRDTQYF.

The chain is built from TRBV6-5 and TRBJ2-3; no clear D. V was cut by 10 bases and J by 7 bases, with 15 bases left in between. The CDR3 totals 12 residues. The germline V gene encodes CDR1 MNHEY and CDR2 SVGAGI. The CDR3 nucleotides read TGTGCCACCAAGTCACGTGGCAATACGCAGTATTTT. Residues: CATKSRGNTQYF.

The chain combines TRBV7-2 with TRBJ1-4; 7 bases align to TRBD1. J gave up 4 bases and V 5 bases, and 13 bases lay outside the gene matches. Germline loops: CDR1 SGHTA, CDR2 FQGNSA. The CDR3 loop spans 17 amino acids. The DNA of the CDR3 is TGTGCCAGCAGCCTGCAGGGGGTTACCGGGAGTAATGAAAAACTGTTTTTT. As protein: CASSLQGVTGSNEKLFF.

The chain combines TRBV12-3 or TRBV12-4 with TRBJ2-7; 9 nucleotides match TRBD2. V was pared by 3 bases and J by 7 bases, with 4 bases of the junction left unmatched. The CDR3 is made up of 13 amino acids. The CDR3 loop is CASSFTSGWEQYF. The DNA for the CDR3 is TGTGCCAGCAGTTTCACTAGCGGGTGGGAGCAGTACTTC.

The rearrangement uses TRBV5-1 and TRBJ2-3; 7 positions agree with TRBD1. Germline CDR1 SGHRS, CDR2 YFSETQ. The CDR3 runs 17 residues. The trim removed 5 bases at V and 1 base at J, leaving 13 bases unmatched. The CDR3 sequence is CASSRIPTGVGTDTQYF. The CDR3, as DNA: TGCGCCAGCAGTCGAATCCCTACAGGGGTTGGCACAGATACGCAGTATTTT. Together with reference TRBV5-1 and TRBJ2-3, the CDR3 gives the full variable domain: KAGVTQTPRYLIKTRGQQVTLSCSPISGHRSVSWYQQTPGQGLQFLFEYFSETQRNKGNFPGRFSGRQFSNSRSEMNVSTLELGDSALYLCASSRIPTGVGTDTQYFGPGTRLTVL.

V gene TRBV7-8 combines with J gene TRBJ2-7; D is undetermined. The CDR3 contains 13 residues. Trimming cost V 1 base and J 3 bases, with 7 bases left between them. From germline, CDR1 is SGHVS and CDR2 FQNEAQ. CDR3 in DNA: TGTGCCAGCAGCTTAGACGAAAACTACGAGCAGTACTTC. Its protein is CASSLDENYEQYF.